This T cell receptor (beta chain) was recovered during a study of cytomegalovirus exposure and HLA in healthy donors. Researchers ran the PCR with 60 Vbeta and 13 Jbeta primers. The assay was immunoSEQ multiplex PCR, and TCRdb's table has in-frame clones only and misses some. The sample lists some 70,000 clones, about 60% occurring once. The CDR3 is 15 residues long. The germline V and J ends were trimmed by 3 bases and 2 bases, with 15 bases remaining between them. Germline values: CDR1 GTSNPN, CDR2 SVGIG (reference sequence). The chain has TRBV30 and TRBJ2-3; D is possibly TRBD2 (6 bases). Sequencing was done on a sample of PBMCs. This TCR was recovered from a woman in her fifties or sixties in good health and CMV-seronegative. The CDR3 loop reads CAWSRGGFPTDTQYF. The CDR3 bases are TGTGCCTGGAGCCGAGGAGGGTTCCCCACAGATACGCAGTATTTT.